Presented here are 28 T cell receptor beta chains from one specimen sequenced in a study of human T cells and chemical hapten exposure. TCRdb redid the calling of the RACE reads with MiXCR, one entry per CDR3 protein. Of 250,000 or so distinct CDR3 sequences listed, about 9.4% are singletons. Time point defined: pre-sensitization, week 0. Treatment here: therapeutic diphenylcyclopropenone sensitization with weekly scalp DPC. The sequencing here drew on whole blood, taken in connection with sensitization to the hapten diphenylcyclopropenone (DPC). These receptors were collected from a woman between 40 and 55 years old with alopecia areata. Some clones in this sample may be carry-over from other donors' samples.

This clonotype was seen more than once but under ten times. J is TRBJ2-5 and V is TRBV5-5; 7 nucleotides align to TRBD1. The CDR3 runs to 15 residues. Trimming took 4 bases from V and 2 from J; bases not matched to a gene: 8. The germline CDR1 and CDR2 sequences are SGHKS and YYEKEE (reference sequence). Written as DNA, the CDR3 is TGTGCCAGCAGCCCAGGGGGTCCCCTACAAGAGACCCAGTACTTC. Protein product: CASSPGGPLQETQYF.

This clonotype showed up just a few times. This chain connects TRBV5-6 to TRBJ1-5, with D possibly matching TRBD1 (5 bases). This CDR3 is built from 16 residues. V dropped 3 bases and J dropped 1 base, with 14 bases sitting between them. Germline-derived CDR1 and CDR2 are SGHDT and YYEEEE. The CDR3 is CASSSSGETSNQPQHF. The DNA for the CDR3 is TGTGCCAGCAGCTCTTCGGGGGAAACCAGCAATCAGCCCCAGCATTTT.

This clonotype was seen more than once but under ten times. The rearrangement uses TRBV7-6 and TRBJ1-2; D not resolved. Deletions cut 5 bases from V and 0 bases from J, with 13 bases between. Germline V lookup: CDR1 SGHVS, CDR2 FNYEAQ. This CDR3 comprises 15 residues. The chain's CDR3 is CASSPQVLANYGYTF. CDR3 nucleotides: TGTGCCAGCAGCCCGCAAGTTCTAGCTAACTATGGCTACACCTTC.

This clonotype was observed a few times. The chain joins TRBV28 to TRBJ2-5; the D gene could be TRBD1 or TRBD2 (5 bases each). The V end was cut by 6 bases, the J end by 1 base, with 9 bases between. Germline V gene data show CDR1 as MDHEN and CDR2 as SYDVKM. CDR3 length: 13 amino acids. The CDR3 loop is CASSKRGQETQYF. CDR3 nucleotides: TGTGCCAGCAGCAAGAGGGGCCAAGAGACCCAGTACTTC.

This clonotype occurred a few times. V usage is TRBV10-3 and J usage is TRBJ2-7; 7 positions match TRBD1. With V trimmed by 6 bases and J by 3 bases, 5 bases remained unmatched. The CDR3 contains 13 residues. The V gene's germline CDR1 is ENHRY and CDR2 SYGVKD. For the CDR3, the DNA is TGTGCCATCAGCGGGACAGTGGGCTACGAGCAGTACTTC. As protein: CAISGTVGYEQYF.

In this sample, this clonotype turned up a few times. This rearrangement joins TRBV6-6 to TRBJ2-2; D is possibly TRBD2 (6 bases). CDR1 MNHNY and CDR2 SVGAGI come from the germline V gene (reference sequence). The CDR3 has 13 amino acids. Trimming cost V 7 bases and J 6 bases, with 12 bases left between them. The chain's CDR3 is CASTPAGSGELFF. The CDR3 coding sequence is TGTGCCAGCACGCCCGCGGGGTCCGGGGAGCTGTTTTTT.

The chain employs TRBV2 and TRBJ2-5, with a weak D call TRBD1 (5 bases). V gave up 4 bases and J gave up 7 bases, with 19 bases separating them. From germline, CDR1 is SNHLY and CDR2 FYNNEI. This CDR3 region has 15 residues. CDR3 sequence: CASSAAGIQLGTQYF. CDR3 coding DNA: TGTGCCAGCAGTGCAGCAGGGATCCAGCTAGGGACCCAGTACTTC.

This chain connects TRBV10-3 to TRBJ2-1; either TRBD1 or TRBD2 may supply D (5 bases each). The CDR3 contains 16 residues. From germline, CDR1 is ENHRY and CDR2 SYGVKD. V gave up 6 bases and J gave up 4 bases, with 19 bases separating them. CDR3 nucleotides: TGTGCCATCAGGGACTCCGGGACGGAACGATACAATGAGCAGTTCTTC. It translates to CAIRDSGTERYNEQFF.

The chain has TRBV6-5 and TRBJ2-1; 8 nucleotides match TRBD1. After removal of 6 bases from V and 9 bases from J, the junction contained 13 bases not matched to a gene. The CDR3 length is 15 residues. Germline V CDR1 and CDR2: MNHEY, SVGAGI. The CDR3 is CASSPPRDRLAEQFF. The CDR3 DNA reads TGTGCCAGCAGCCCCCCCCGGGACAGGCTTGCTGAGCAGTTCTTC.

The chain joins TRBV20-1 to TRBJ1-5; D possibly corresponds to TRBD1 (5 bases). This CDR3 has 15 amino acids. The V gene's germline CDR1 is DFQATT and CDR2 SNEGSKA (reference sequence). V was shortened by 6 bases and J by 4 bases, with 19 bases between the two germline ends. The CDR3 reads CSATRQSNPNQPQHF. The CDR3 coding sequence is TGCAGTGCCACCCGACAGTCTAATCCTAATCAGCCCCAGCATTTT.

There are many counts of this clonotype. The rearrangement joins TRBV7-2 to TRBJ2-7; D uncertain. The V end lost 1 base, the J end lost 0 bases, and 7 bases lay between the germline ends. The germline V gene has CDR1 SGHTA and CDR2 FQGNSA. This CDR3 region has 14 residues. CDR3 sequence (DNA): TGTGCCAGCAGCTTAGGGGCGTACTCCTACGAGCAGTACTTC. Translated: CASSLGAYSYEQYF.

V gene TRBV6-6 combines with J gene TRBJ1-1; a weak D match, TRBD1 (5 bases). V was shortened by 6 bases and J by 1 base, with 15 bases between the two germline ends. The CDR3 spans 15 residues. The germline CDR1 and CDR2 sequences are MNHNY and SVGAGI (reference sequence). The CDR3 reads CASRPLGGKNTEAFF. The CDR3 DNA follows: TGTGCCAGCAGGCCCCTTGGGGGGAAGAACACTGAAGCTTTCTTT.

This clonotype has a handful of counts. V is TRBV6-5 and J is TRBJ2-7, with 12 bases fitting TRBD2. The CDR3 is made up of 15 amino acids. The J segment lost 5 bases and the V segment lost 6 bases, leaving 8 bases of the junction unmatched. Per the germline V gene, CDR1 is MNHEY and CDR2 is SVGAGI. CDR3 in DNA: TGTGCCAGCAGATCGGGGACTAGCGGGTCGGACGAGCAGTACTTC. Translating gives CASRSGTSGSDEQYF.

CDR3 bases: TGCGCCAGCAGCTCCGAGAGGGCAGCTTACAATGAGCAGTTCTTC. Translated, it gives CASSSERAAYNEQFF. The chain employs TRBV5-1 and TRBJ2-1; D is perhaps TRBD2 (5 bases). CDR3 length equals 15 residues. Germline CDR1 SGHRS, CDR2 YFSETQ. Deletions cut 3 bases from V and 4 bases from J, with 14 bases between.

This clonotype was recorded at least ten times. The chain uses TRBV12-3 or TRBV12-4 and TRBJ1-2; no clear D gene. Trimming removed 3 bases at V and 5 bases at J, with 4 bases between. This CDR3 is 11 amino acids long. CDR3 loop: CASSFKYGYTF. CDR3 in DNA: TGTGCCAGCAGTTTCAAGTATGGCTACACCTTC.

The chain is built from TRBV7-2 and TRBJ2-7, with 12 nucleotides matching TRBD2. CDR1 is SGHTA and CDR2 is FQGNSA in the germline V gene. Unmatched junction bases numbered 3, after V lost 0 bases and J lost 0 bases. The CDR3 has 17 amino acids. Here the CDR3 reads CASSLALAGGSSYEQYF. CDR3 nucleotides: TGTGCCAGCAGCTTAGCGCTAGCGGGAGGGAGCTCCTACGAGCAGTACTTC.

This clonotype has a count of ten or more. This rearrangement joins TRBV9 to TRBJ2-1; 8 nucleotides agree with TRBD2. The junction had 8 bases not matched to a gene; V was cut back by 2 bases and J by 7 bases. Per the germline V gene, CDR1 is SGDLS and CDR2 is YYNGEE. The CDR3 is made up of 15 amino acids. CDR3 nucleotide sequence: TGTGCCAGCAGCGTTCGTGCGGGAGGTAGGAATGAGCAGTTCTTC. Protein: CASSVRAGGRNEQFF.

The sample holds a few counts of this clonotype. The chain joins TRBV20-1 to TRBJ1-1; tentative D call: TRBD1 (5 bases). Trimming pared 6 bases from V and 1 base from J, leaving 12 bases between. Per germline, CDR1 DFQATT and CDR2 SNEGSKA (reference sequence). CDR3 length: 13 residues. DNA for the CDR3: TGCAGTGCCAGTACTACAGGGAACACTGAAGCTTTCTTT. Translation: CSASTTGNTEAFF.

The J gene is TRBJ2-3, the V gene TRBV25-1, with a weak D call TRBD1 (6 bases). Trimming shortened V by 4 bases and J by 2 bases, and 7 bases separated the two germline ends. Germline values: CDR1 MGHDK, CDR2 SYGVNS. This CDR3 is built from 13 residues. The CDR3 is CASSGTVTDTQYF. DNA for the CDR3: TGTGCCAGCAGTGGGACAGTCACAGATACGCAGTATTTT.

The chain recombines TRBV7-9 with TRBJ2-3; the match to TRBD1 covers 7 bases. Germline V gene lookup returns CDR1 SEHNR and CDR2 FQNEAQ (reference sequence). This CDR3 region has 13 residues. The CDR3 protein is CAKTDRSPDTQYF. CDR3 nucleotides: TGTGCAAAGACGGACAGGTCCCCTGATACGCAGTATTTT.

This clonotype has more than one count but fewer than ten. The rearrangement links TRBV7-9 to TRBJ2-7; 9 bases are shared with TRBD1. V lost 5 bases and J lost 5; bases outside the gene matches: 10. CDR1 SEHNR and CDR2 FQNEAQ come from the germline V gene (reference sequence). The CDR3 has 15 residues. CDR3 DNA: TGTGCCAGCAGCCCACGGACAGGGGCCGCACACGAGCAGTACTTC. It specifies CASSPRTGAAHEQYF.

V gene TRBV6-2 or TRBV6-3 combines with J gene TRBJ2-7, with D unresolved. From germline, CDR1 is MNHEY and CDR2 SVGEGT. The CDR3 spans 14 residues. The V gene lost 1 base and the J gene lost 0 bases, with 7 bases spanning the gap. Written as DNA, the CDR3 is TGTGCCAGCAGTTACTTCGGCAGCTCCTACGAGCAGTACTTC. Protein: CASSYFGSSYEQYF.

The rearrangement joins TRBV20-1 to TRBJ1-5, with D possibly being TRBD1 (5 bases). Germline V gene data show CDR1 as DFQATT and CDR2 as SNEGSKA (reference sequence). V was cut by 4 bases and J by 0 bases, with 10 bases left in between. CDR3 size: 14 residues. Written as DNA, the CDR3 is TGCAGTGCTATTTCAGGGCTTAGCAATCAGCCCCAGCATTTT. Amino acid sequence: CSAISGLSNQPQHF.

A word on this clonotype: This is likely a read error, given that the CDR3 carries no conserved phenylalanine or tryptophan at its end. The DNA is omitted, as the CDR3 cannot be located on it reliably, and the CDR3 follows TCRdb's listing. This chain uses TRBV7-8 with TRBJ2-1; TRBD2, the table's D call, was not compared with the DNA. The CDR3 is 9 residues long, ends included. The V gene's germline CDR1 is SGHVS and CDR2 FQNEAQ. CDR3 loop: CASSPTSLL.

This clonotype has a count of ten or more. The rearrangement uses TRBV5-1 and TRBJ2-1; D possibly corresponds to TRBD1 (6 bases). The CDR3 length is 16 residues. Trimming removed 0 bases at V and 6 bases at J, with 16 bases between. Germline V gene lookup returns CDR1 SGHRS and CDR2 YFSETQ. This chain's CDR3 is CASSLEGGPPSNEQFF. For the CDR3, the DNA is TGCGCCAGCAGCTTGGAAGGGGGACCACCCTCCAATGAGCAGTTCTTC.

V and J are TRBV15 and TRBJ1-6; no clear D gene. The CDR3 extends over 13 amino acids. Per the germline V gene, CDR1 is LNHNV and CDR2 is YYDKDF (reference sequence). Trimming shortened V by 1 base and J by 10 bases, and 8 bases separated the two germline ends. This CDR3 is CATSRGRESPLHF. The DNA for the CDR3 is TGTGCCACCAGCAGAGGTCGGGAGTCACCCCTCCACTTT.

V is TRBV27 and J is TRBJ2-1; maybe TRBD1 (6 bases). V gave up 5 bases and J gave up 6 bases, with 14 bases separating them. This CDR3 is built from 14 residues. The V gene's germline CDR1 is MNHEY and CDR2 SMNVEV (reference sequence). CDR3 DNA: TGTGCCAGCAGTGTGCAGGGGTGGGGCAATGAGCAGTTCTTC. Residues: CASSVQGWGNEQFF.

This chain uses TRBV4-2 with TRBJ1-2; D might be TRBD1 (5 bases). Germline-derived CDR1 and CDR2 are LGHNA and YNFKEQ. V was shortened by 0 bases and J by 0 bases, with 17 bases between the two germline ends. This CDR3 contains 18 residues. The CDR3 DNA is TGTGCCAGCAGCCAAGAACTGACAGTGGTTGTAGCTAACTATGGCTACACCTTC. Protein product: CASSQELTVVVANYGYTF.